What follows are 8 T cell receptor beta chains derived from one specimen sequenced in a study of T cell repertoires in cytomegalovirus infection. TCRdb independently ran MiXCR on the reads; one entry per CDR3 protein. Found here are 200,000 or so distinct CDR3 sequences, 25% to 30% of them singletons; the top ten hold 30% to 40%. Sequencing was done on a sample of PBMCs. These receptors all come from a human donor in good health (CMV status not recorded). Some clones in this sample may be carry-over from other donors' samples.

The rearrangement links TRBV6-5 to TRBJ2-5; maybe TRBD2 (6 bases). The CDR3 loop spans 13 amino acids. V lost 7 bases to trimming and J lost 5 bases, with 14 bases between them. From germline, CDR1 is MNHEY and CDR2 SVGAGI. The CDR3 DNA reads TGTGCCAGCAAAAACCCAGGGAGGGAGACCCAGTACTTC. The encoded protein is CASKNPGRETQYF.

In its sample, this clonotype was seen a few times. The CDR3 region is CASSLQGADNEQFF. Written as DNA, the CDR3 is TGTGCCAGCAGTTTACAGGGGGCGGACAATGAGCAGTTCTTC. The chain joins TRBV27 to TRBJ2-1, with 8 bases lining up with TRBD1. Germline CDR1 is MNHEY and CDR2 is SMNVEV (reference sequence). The CDR3 is made up of 14 amino acids. V shed 2 bases and J 5 bases; nucleotides not matched to a gene: 2.

This rearrangement joins TRBV3-1 to TRBJ2-7; no definite D call. From germline, CDR1 is LGHDT and CDR2 YNNKEL (reference sequence). V lost 7 bases and J lost 6, with 4 bases in between. This CDR3 has 9 residues. The CDR3 DNA reads TGTGCCAGCACCCGCGAGCAGTACTTC. It encodes CASTREQYF.

The rearrangement joins TRBV2 to TRBJ1-2, with no clear D. Germline V gene sequence: CDR1 SNHLY, CDR2 FYNNEI. V was pared by 1 base and J by 5 bases, with 5 bases between. The CDR3 contains 12 residues. The CDR3 DNA reads TGTGCCAGCAGTGAAGACTCATATGGCTACACCTTC. It encodes CASSEDSYGYTF.

This clonotype was seen ten or more times. This chain connects TRBV15 to TRBJ2-1; TRBD1 is a possible D gene (6 bases). Germline V gene lookup returns CDR1 LNHNV and CDR2 YYDKDF (reference sequence). V lost 0 bases and J lost 10, with 16 bases in between. This CDR3 contains 15 residues. The CDR3 here is CATSRDGLRTAEQFF. The CDR3, as DNA: TGTGCCACCAGCAGAGATGGGCTTCGGACAGCCGAGCAGTTCTTC.

The sample holds many counts of this clonotype. V gene TRBV7-2 combines with J gene TRBJ2-7; tentative D call: TRBD1 (5 bases). V dropped 4 bases and J dropped 7 bases, with 14 bases sitting between them. CDR3 size: 13 residues. Germline V gives CDR1 SGHTA, CDR2 FQGNSA. CDR3 region: CASSSPSQGEQYF. CDR3 in DNA: TGTGCCAGCAGCTCCCCCTCGCAGGGTGAGCAGTACTTC.

The rearrangement joins TRBV6-5 to TRBJ1-2, with a weak D call TRBD1 (5 bases). CDR3 length equals 15 residues. Germline loops: CDR1 MNHEY, CDR2 SVGAGI. V dropped 0 bases and J dropped 3 bases, with 11 bases sitting between them. This CDR3 is CASSYSGQGYYGYTF. The CDR3 bases are TGTGCCAGCAGTTACTCGGGGCAGGGATACTATGGCTACACCTTC.

This chain links TRBV7-2 with TRBJ2-5; the match to TRBD2 covers 10 bases. Trimming at V came to 2 bases and at J to 4 bases, leaving 4 bases not matched to a gene. Germline V CDR1 and CDR2: SGHTA, FQGNSA. The CDR3 has 15 amino acids. The CDR3 DNA sequence: TGTGCCAGCAGCTTAAGAGCGGGGGGGCGAGAGACCCAGTACTTC. Its translation is CASSLRAGGRETQYF. Using reference TRBV7-2 and TRBJ2-5 for the parts outside the CDR3, the full variable domain is GAGVSQSPSNKVTEKGKDVELRCDPISGHTALYWYRQSLGQGLEFLIYFQGNSAPDKSGLPSDRFSAERTGGSVSTLTIQRTQQEDSAVYLCASSLRAGGRETQYFGPGTRLLVL.